Here is one TCR beta chain with its context. The sample comes from a study of CD8+ T cells in alopecia areata. RNA was extracted and reverse transcribed into cDNA as the sequencing template. Profiled with immunoSEQ multiplex PCR; TCRdb holds only in-frame clones, not every one. The table lists 150,000 to 200,000 clones, around three fifths of them singletons. Treatment here: oral pan-JAK inhibitor, 5-10 mg twice daily. CDR1 is LGHNA and CDR2 is YSLEER in the germline V gene. The CDR3 consists of 13 residues. The V gene lost 1 base and the J gene lost 4 bases, with 7 bases spanning the gap. The source of this sequence is a human donor with alopecia areata. The rearrangement uses TRBV4-3 and TRBJ1-1; D gene ambiguous. The sample was CD4+ T cells sorted from blood, taken around week 50, from a patient treated with tofacitinib. CDR3 nucleotide sequence: TGCGCCAGCAGCCAAGTGAGGGCCACTGAAGCTTTCTTT. Translated: CASSQVRATEAFF.